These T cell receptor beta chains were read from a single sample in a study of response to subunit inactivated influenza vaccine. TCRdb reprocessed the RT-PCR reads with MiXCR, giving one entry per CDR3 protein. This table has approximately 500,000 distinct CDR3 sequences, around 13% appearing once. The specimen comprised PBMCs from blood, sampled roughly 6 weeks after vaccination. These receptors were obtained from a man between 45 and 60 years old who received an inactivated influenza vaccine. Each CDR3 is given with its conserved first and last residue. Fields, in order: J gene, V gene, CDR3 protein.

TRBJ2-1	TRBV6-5	CASSYSRSPGNEQFF
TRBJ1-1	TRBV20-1	CSAPNSGPEAFF
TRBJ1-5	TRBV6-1	CASSEALWGNQPQHF
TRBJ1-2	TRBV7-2	CASSLDRRQGVGYTF
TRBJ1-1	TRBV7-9	CASSSDMNTEAFF
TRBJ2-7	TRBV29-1	CSVSRPGPYGYEQYF
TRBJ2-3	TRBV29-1	CSVTQGKDTQYF
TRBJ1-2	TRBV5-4	CASSLKHSEGYTF
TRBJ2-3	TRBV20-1	CSALRLAGGHTDTQYF
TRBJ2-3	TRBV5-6	CASYPGGGRSTQYF
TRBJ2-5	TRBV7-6	CASSLFTSSGETQYF
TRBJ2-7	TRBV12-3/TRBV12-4	CASSVGQLYEQYF
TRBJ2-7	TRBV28	CATETGLYEQYF
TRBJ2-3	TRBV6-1	CASSIGGGRRTDTQYF
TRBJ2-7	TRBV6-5	CASSSLAGENEQYF
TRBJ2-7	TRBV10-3	CAISDRVDRASYEQYF
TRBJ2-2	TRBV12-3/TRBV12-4	CAVNDRANTGELFF
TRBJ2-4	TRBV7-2	CASVARDALAKNIQYF
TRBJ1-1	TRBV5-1	CASRPQGVGDTEAFF
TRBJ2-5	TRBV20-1	CSASIGREETQYF
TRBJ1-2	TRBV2	CASRAGAGLNYGYTF
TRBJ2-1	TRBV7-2	CASRASSGGSGEQFF
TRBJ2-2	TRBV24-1	CATSDLGTGDTGELFF
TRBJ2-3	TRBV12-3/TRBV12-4	CASRGLAGPTSTDTQYF
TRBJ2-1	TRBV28	CASSSFLLAGGLSSYNEQFF
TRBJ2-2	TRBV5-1	CASSWGTVANTGELFF
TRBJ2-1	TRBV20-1	CSARRGQGDNEQFF
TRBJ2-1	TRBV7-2	CASSLAQGSGMGEQFF
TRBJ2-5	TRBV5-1	CASSLEVRREETQYF
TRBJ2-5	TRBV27	CASSLGASGAGETQYF
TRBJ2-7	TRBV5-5	CASSWPGARSEQYF
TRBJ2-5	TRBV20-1	CSARDFMGGRGETQYF
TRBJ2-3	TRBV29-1	CSVAVSRDTQYF
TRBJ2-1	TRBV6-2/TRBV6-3	CASSYVAHEQFF
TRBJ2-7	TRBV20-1	CSGQPGRRSREQYF
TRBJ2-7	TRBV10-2	CASSEGLAGVVYEQYF
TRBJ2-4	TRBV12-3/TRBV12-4	CASSLGTGVYIQYF
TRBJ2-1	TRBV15	CATSRGTSGGYNEQFF
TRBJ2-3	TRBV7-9	CASSPRAGSGPTDTQYF
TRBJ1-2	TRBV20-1	CSARDSFNYGYTF
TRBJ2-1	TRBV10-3	CAISAGTSGSTTYNEQFF
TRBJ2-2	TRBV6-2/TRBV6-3	CASSLGQGMNTGELFF
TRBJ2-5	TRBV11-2	CASSYHGRTSGTKETQYF
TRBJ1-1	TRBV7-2	CASRSREGVSDTEAFF
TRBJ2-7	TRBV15	CATSREGTGSEQYF
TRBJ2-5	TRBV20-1	CSAAALAGETQYF
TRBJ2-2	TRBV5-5	CASSMIVTGELFF
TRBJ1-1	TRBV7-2	CASSEQGSKTEAFF
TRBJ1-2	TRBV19	CASSPDRGNGYTF